The present T cell receptor (beta chain) was sequenced within a study of T-cell reconstitution after alpha-beta-depleted transplantation in children. General observations from the study: Several hundred expanded graft clones reportedly supplied alpha-beta T cells about two months after transplant. Newly made T cells mostly supplied T-cell counts and diversity one year after transplant. Some patients' high day-60 TCRbeta diversity was attributed to recipient cells surviving conditioning.

The ends were cut back, 2 bases at V and 4 bases at J, with 14 bases in the middle. The CDR3 has 15 residues. This clonotype appeared a few times. Its matching antigen is unknown. Unique molecular identifiers were used to barcode this TCRbeta library. TCRdb reprocessed the PCR reads with MiXCR, giving one entry per CDR3 protein. The data show tens of thousands of distinct CDR3 sequences, roughly 18% seen once. The source of this sequence is a male patient aged 2-15 years who had a stem cell transplant for acute lymphoblastic leukemia, so the T cells may come from the graft donor. This specimen consisted of PBMCs, mostly from graft donor cells, obtained 360 days after TCRalphabeta/CD19-depleted stem cell transplant. The chain combines TRBV12-3 or TRBV12-4 with TRBJ1-2, with D hard to call. The CDR3: CASSLWVVGSYGYTF. CDR3 nucleotides: TGTGCCAGCAGTTTATGGGTAGTCGGTAGCTATGGCTACACCTTC.